The 14 T cell receptor beta chains below come from one sample, sequenced in a study of cytomegalovirus exposure and HLA in healthy donors listed by TCRdb under 2017. Libraries were made using the immunoSEQ multiplex PCR assay. Held by TCRdb, this immuneACCESS table contains in-frame sequences only and omits some clones. Under half of the omission traces to an unresolved V gene where checked; the cause of the rest is unknown. Within this sample are 150,000 or so clones, with roughly 90% of them counted one time only. 20% to 25% of the sample is held by the ten biggest clonotypes. The sample was PBMCs. The receptors derive from a man aged 18 to 30 in good health and CMV-seropositive.

The V and J genes are TRBV5-1 and TRBJ1-3; D not certain. Trimming shortened V by 7 bases and J by 0 bases, and 11 bases separated the two germline ends. Germline V gene data show CDR1 as SGHRS and CDR2 as YFSETQ. This CDR3 comprises 14 residues. CDR3 in amino acids: CASGSLVSGNTIYF. For the CDR3, the DNA is TGCGCCAGCGGTTCGCTAGTCTCTGGAAACACCATATATTTT.

This clone was observed a single time. The V gene is TRBV7-9, the J gene TRBJ1-4; 9 bases map to TRBD1. CDR1 and CDR2 (germline): SEHNR, FQNEAQ (reference sequence). The V and J ends lost 1 base and 5 bases, in that order; junction bases with no gene match: 11. The CDR3 totals 18 residues. CDR3 nucleotide sequence: TGTGCCAGCAGCTTAGTGTTATCCCGGGACAGGGCAAATGAAAAACTGTTTTTT. Translated: CASSLVLSRDRANEKLFF. Drawing the rest from reference TRBV7-9 and TRBJ1-4, the complete variable domain is DTGVSQNPRHKITKRGQNVTFRCDPISEHNRLYWYRQTLGQGPEFLTYFQNEAQLEKSRLLSDRFSAERPKGSFSTLEIQRTEQGDSAMYLCASSLVLSRDRANEKLFFGSGTQLSVL.

J is TRBJ2-3 and V is TRBV7-9; D perhaps matches TRBD1 (6 bases). V was trimmed by 0 bases and J by 2 bases, leaving 12 bases between them. The CDR3 is made up of 16 amino acids. Germline CDR1 and CDR2: SEHNR and FQNEAQ (reference sequence). The CDR3 nucleotides are TGTGCCAGCAGCTTAGCGGATAGGGACACCACAGATACGCAGTATTTT. Its protein is CASSLADRDTTDTQYF.

The J gene is TRBJ1-2, the V gene TRBV5-4; D is ambiguous. V lost 2 bases and J 8 bases, leaving 13 bases between the germline ends. The CDR3 is made up of 13 amino acids. The V gene's germline CDR1 is SGHNT and CDR2 YYREEE (reference sequence). In DNA, the CDR3 is TGTGCCAGCAGCTTAGACCGAGGGTTCGGCTACACCTTC. This sequence encodes CASSLDRGFGYTF.

This clone has just a few counts. This chain joins TRBV4-1 and TRBJ2-7; TRBD2 matches 7 bases. Germline V gives CDR1 MGHRA, CDR2 YSYEKL. V shed 3 bases, J shed 1 base, and the junction held 3 bases outside the gene matches. The CDR3 is made up of 14 amino acids. CDR3 region: CASSHQLASYEQYF. CDR3 DNA: TGCGCCAGCAGCCATCAACTAGCGTCCTACGAGCAGTACTTC.

This chain uses TRBV7-3 with TRBJ2-5, with TRBD2 identical over 11 bases. CDR1 SGHTA and CDR2 FQGTGA come from the germline V gene. The CDR3 spans 16 residues. The V segment lost 0 bases and the J segment 2 bases; nucleotides outside the gene matches: 2. The chain's CDR3 is CASSLTASGRQETQYF. CDR3 DNA: TGTGCCAGCAGCTTAACAGCTAGCGGGAGGCAAGAGACCCAGTACTTC.

This clone was counted a single time. This rearrangement joins TRBV5-1 to TRBJ2-2, with no clear D. Germline V gene data show CDR1 as SGHRS and CDR2 as YFSETQ. The CDR3 sequence is 15 residues long. V shed 0 bases and J shed 0 bases, with 6 bases lying between them. The CDR3 sequence: CASSLGHTNTGELFF. CDR3 sequence (DNA): TGCGCCAGCAGCTTGGGACATACGAACACCGGGGAGCTGTTTTTT. Complete variable domain (other parts from reference TRBV5-1 and TRBJ2-2): KAGVTQTPRYLIKTRGQQVTLSCSPISGHRSVSWYQQTPGQGLQFLFEYFSETQRNKGNFPGRFSGRQFSNSRSEMNVSTLELGDSALYLCASSLGHTNTGELFFGEGSRLTVL.

The chain is built from TRBV5-1 and TRBJ2-2, with unresolved D. Germline-derived CDR1 and CDR2 are SGHRS and YFSETQ. Deletions cut 0 bases from V and 2 bases from J, with 8 bases between. This CDR3 spans 15 amino acids. CDR3 DNA sequence: TGCGCCAGCAGCTTGGCCGCAGAAAACACCGGGGAGCTGTTTTTT. It codes for CASSLAAENTGELFF.

The V gene is TRBV2, the J gene TRBJ2-2; TRBD1 matches at 7 bases. With V trimmed by 6 bases and J by 8 bases, 12 bases remained unmatched. Germline CDR1 reads SNHLY; CDR2 reads FYNNEI. The CDR3 sequence is 15 residues long. Written as DNA, the CDR3 is TGTGCCAGCAGGACTCTGACAGGGCGGCGGGGGGAGCTGTTTTTT. Translated: CASRTLTGRRGELFF. Based on the CDR3 plus reference TRBV2 and TRBJ2-2, the full variable domain is EPEVTQTPSHQVTQMGQEVILRCVPISNHLYFYWYRQILGQKVEFLVSFYNNEISEKSEIFDDQFSVERPDGSNFTLKIRSTKLEDSAMYFCASRTLTGRRGELFFGEGSRLTVL.

The V call is TRBV19, the J call TRBJ2-2; TRBD2 matches 12 bases. The CDR3 totals 15 residues. Germline trimming cut 6 bases from V and 6 bases from J; bases unmatched to any gene: 5. Germline V lookup: CDR1 LNHDA, CDR2 SQIVND (reference sequence). CDR3 amino acids: CASSRLAGEAGELFF. For the CDR3, the DNA is TGTGCCAGTAGCAGACTAGCGGGAGAGGCCGGGGAGCTGTTTTTT.

The chain has TRBV15 and TRBJ2-1; 10 nucleotides agree with TRBD2. V shed 0 bases and J 6 bases; nucleotides not matched to a gene: 14. CDR3 length: 19 amino acids. From germline, CDR1 is LNHNV and CDR2 YYDKDF (reference sequence). The CDR3 DNA follows: TGTGCCACCAGCAGAGATCGGGAGCGGGGGGGCCTTCGGGCCAATGAGCAGTTCTTC. It specifies CATSRDRERGGLRANEQFF. The whole variable domain, filled in from reference TRBV15 and TRBJ2-1, reads DAMVIQNPRYQVTQFGKPVTLSCSQTLNHNVMYWYQQKSSQAPKLLFHYYDKDFNNEADTPDNFQSRRPNTSFCFLDIRSPGLGDTAMYLCATSRDRERGGLRANEQFFGPGTRLTVL.

The chain has TRBV18 and TRBJ2-3, with 9 bases matching TRBD2. Trimming cost V 6 bases and J 2 bases; bases outside gene matches: 6. The CDR3 has 15 amino acids. Germline V gene data show CDR1 as KGHSH and CDR2 as LQKENI. In nucleotides, the CDR3 is TGTGCCAGCTCCAAGACTAGCGGTTCCACAGATACGCAGTATTTT. This encodes CASSKTSGSTDTQYF.

The chain carries TRBV6-6 and TRBJ1-4; D is undetermined. The V end was cut by 7 bases, the J end by 7 bases, with 13 bases between. The length of the CDR3 is 13 residues. CDR1 is MNHNY, CDR2 SVGAGI, per germline (reference sequence). CDR3 in DNA: TGTGCCAGCATGCAGGCTGTGGGTGAAAAACTGTTTTTT. Protein: CASMQAVGEKLFF.

This chain uses TRBV19 with TRBJ2-7, with 9 bases aligning to TRBD1. This CDR3 comprises 15 residues. Germline V CDR1 and CDR2: LNHDA, SQIVND (reference sequence). V lost 4 bases and J lost 3; bases outside the gene matches: 7. The CDR3 DNA sequence: TGTGCCAGTAGTACGTCCGGGACAGGGAGCTACGAGCAGTACTTC. Translated: CASSTSGTGSYEQYF. Supplemented by reference TRBV19 and TRBJ2-7, the full variable domain reads DGGITQSPKYLFRKEGQNVTLSCEQNLNHDAMYWYRQDPGQGLRLIYYSQIVNDFQKGDIAEGYSVSREKKESFPLTVTSAQKNPTAFYLCASSTSGTGSYEQYFGPGTRLTVT.